Listed below are T cell receptor beta chains from one sample, sequenced in a study of beta chain features in type 1 diabetes. The method was immunoSEQ multiplex PCR; TCRdb's version includes in-frame clones alone and lacks a portion of them. The sample yields a few hundred thousand clones, less than 15% seen once. The sequencing input was naive CD4+ T cells from blood. Every receptor here comes from a woman between 18 and 30 years old in good health. Each CDR3 is given with its conserved first and last residue. A D gene is named only where the DNA matches it firmly. Size is stated for part of the rows, as once, few or many counts, or as a class when the clone is expanded.

J gene: TRBJ2-1
clone size: -
CDR3 length: 14
D gene: TRBD2
V gene: TRBV28
CDR3 DNA: TGTGCCAGCAGCGGGGGACTAGCTAAAGATGAGCAGTTCTTC
CDR3 protein: CASSGGLAKDEQFF

J gene: TRBJ1-3
clone size: few
CDR3 length: 14
D gene: -
V gene: TRBV6-5
CDR3 DNA: TGTGCCAGCAGTTCCCCCCGCGCTGGAAACACCATATATTTT
CDR3 protein: CASSSPRAGNTIYF

J gene: TRBJ2-7
clone size: few
CDR3 length: 15
D gene: TRBD2
V gene: TRBV28
CDR3 DNA: TGTGCCAGCAGTTTCCGGACTAGCGGAACCTACGAGCAGTACTTC
CDR3 protein: CASSFRTSGTYEQYF

J gene: TRBJ2-7
clone size: -
CDR3 length: 16
D gene: -
V gene: TRBV27
CDR3 DNA: TGTGCCAGCAGTTTATCGCGTGGGGGGTATCGAGGTGAGCAGTACTTC
CDR3 protein: CASSLSRGGYRGEQYF

J gene: TRBJ1-5
clone size: -
CDR3 length: 15
D gene: -
V gene: TRBV7-9
CDR3 DNA: TGTGCCAGCAGCCTCGGGGCGGGAGCGAGGGAGCCCCAGCATTTT
CDR3 protein: CASSLGAGAREPQHF

J gene: TRBJ2-5
clone size: few
CDR3 length: 10
D gene: -
V gene: TRBV7-8
CDR3 DNA: TGTGCCACCTCCTTCGAGACCCAGTACTTC
CDR3 protein: CATSFETQYF

J gene: TRBJ2-7
clone size: -
CDR3 length: 11
D gene: TRBD2
V gene: TRBV29-1
CDR3 DNA: TGCAGCGTTGCGGGACTATACGAGCAGTACTTC
CDR3 protein: CSVAGLYEQYF

J gene: TRBJ1-2
clone size: -
CDR3 length: 12
D gene: -
V gene: TRBV29-1
CDR3 DNA: TGCAGCGTTGCCGGACAAGTCTATGGCTACACCTTC
CDR3 protein: CSVAGQVYGYTF

J gene: TRBJ2-7
clone size: few
CDR3 length: 13
D gene: TRBD2
V gene: TRBV2
CDR3 DNA: TGTGCCAGCAGTTTAGCGGGCCCCTACGAGCAGTACTTC
CDR3 protein: CASSLAGPYEQYF

J gene: TRBJ2-5
clone size: -
CDR3 length: 12
D gene: -
V gene: TRBV27
CDR3 DNA: TGTGCCAGCAGTTTCCGGGGGGAGACCCAGTACTTC
CDR3 protein: CASSFRGETQYF

J gene: TRBJ1-3
clone size: -
CDR3 length: 14
D gene: -
V gene: TRBV30
CDR3 DNA: TGTGCCTGGGCGGGGGGGACCACTGGAAACACCATATATTTT
CDR3 protein: CAWAGGTTGNTIYF

J gene: TRBJ1-5
clone size: -
CDR3 length: 13
D gene: -
V gene: TRBV30
CDR3 DNA: TGTGCCTGGGCCGGGACAACATATCAGCCCCAGCATTTT
CDR3 protein: CAWAGTTYQPQHF

J gene: TRBJ2-1
clone size: -
CDR3 length: 15
D gene: TRBD1
V gene: TRBV11-2
CDR3 DNA: TGTGCCAGCAGCTTGTGGGACAGGACCTACAATGAGCAGTTCTTC
CDR3 protein: CASSLWDRTYNEQFF

J gene: TRBJ1-2
clone size: -
CDR3 length: 13
D gene: -
V gene: TRBV7-3
CDR3 DNA: TGTGCCAGCAGCTTAGGGCAGAACTATGGCTACACCTTC
CDR3 protein: CASSLGQNYGYTF

J gene: TRBJ2-5
clone size: few
CDR3 length: 12
D gene: TRBD1
V gene: TRBV7-2
CDR3 DNA: TGTGCCAGCACTACCCTAGGGGACAGACTGTACTTC
CDR3 protein: CASTTLGDRLYF

J gene: TRBJ1-1
clone size: -
CDR3 length: 12
D gene: -
V gene: TRBV30
CDR3 DNA: TGTGCCTGGAGGAGAAAGGACTTACAAGCTTTCTTT
CDR3 protein: CAWRRKDLQAFF

J gene: TRBJ2-1
clone size: -
CDR3 length: 16
D gene: -
V gene: TRBV15
CDR3 DNA: TGTGCCACCAGCAGAGATGTAGCGGTGAACTACAATGAGCAGTTCTTC
CDR3 protein: CATSRDVAVNYNEQFF

J gene: TRBJ2-7
clone size: few
CDR3 length: 12
D gene: -
V gene: TRBV30
CDR3 DNA: TGTGCCTGGAGTGTAGCTGCCTACGAGCAGTACTTC
CDR3 protein: CAWSVAAYEQYF

J gene: TRBJ1-1
clone size: -
CDR3 length: 15
D gene: TRBD1
V gene: TRBV11-2
CDR3 DNA: TGTGCCAGCAGCCCGAGGACAGGGATGAACACTGAAGCTTTCTTT
CDR3 protein: CASSPRTGMNTEAFF

J gene: TRBJ2-2
clone size: few
CDR3 length: 13
D gene: -
V gene: TRBV5-1
CDR3 DNA: TGCGCCAGCAGCTTGGATAGTTACGGGGAGCTGTTTTTT
CDR3 protein: CASSLDSYGELFF

J gene: TRBJ2-3
clone size: few
CDR3 length: 16
D gene: -
V gene: TRBV30
CDR3 DNA: TGTGCCTGGGGCAACGACTTCAGTCTTAGCACAGATACGCAGTATTTT
CDR3 protein: CAWGNDFSLSTDTQYF

J gene: TRBJ2-1
clone size: -
CDR3 length: 15
D gene: -
V gene: TRBV7-3
CDR3 DNA: TGTGCCAGCAGCTTCTTCGGGAGAGGCTACAATGAGCAGTTCTTC
CDR3 protein: CASSFFGRGYNEQFF

J gene: TRBJ2-3
clone size: few
CDR3 length: 15
D gene: -
V gene: TRBV2
CDR3 DNA: TGTGCCAGCACCTCCCCCCGGCGGAACACAGATACGCAGTATTTT
CDR3 protein: CASTSPRRNTDTQYF

J gene: TRBJ2-1
clone size: -
CDR3 length: 15
D gene: -
V gene: TRBV11-3
CDR3 DNA: TGTGCCAGCAGCCCCTCGGGTCCAGGGTGGAATGAGCAGTTCTTC
CDR3 protein: CASSPSGPGWNEQFF